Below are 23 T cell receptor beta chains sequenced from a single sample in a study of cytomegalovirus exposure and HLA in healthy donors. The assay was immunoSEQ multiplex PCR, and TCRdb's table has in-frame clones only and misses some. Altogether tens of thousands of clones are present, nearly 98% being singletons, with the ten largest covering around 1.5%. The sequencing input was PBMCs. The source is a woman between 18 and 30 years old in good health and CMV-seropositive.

The CDR3 loop reads CASSLTRSSGSNEQFF. In DNA, the CDR3 is TGCGCCAGCAGCCTAACGAGATCCAGCGGGAGCAATGAGCAGTTCTTC. This chain uses TRBV5-1 with TRBJ2-1; 8 bases are a match to TRBD2. The V gene's germline CDR1 is SGHRS and CDR2 YFSETQ. Losses at the gene ends were 4 bases for V and 6 bases for J; bases not matched to a gene: 12. This CDR3 has 16 amino acids.

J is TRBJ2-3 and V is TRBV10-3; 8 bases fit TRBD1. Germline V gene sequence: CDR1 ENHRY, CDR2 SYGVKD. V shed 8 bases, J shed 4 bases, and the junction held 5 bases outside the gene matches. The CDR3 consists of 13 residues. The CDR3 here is CAIRTGSPDTQYF. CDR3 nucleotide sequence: TGTGCCATCCGGACAGGGAGCCCAGATACGCAGTATTTT.

CDR3 bases: TGTGCCAGTAGTATCCCAGGCGGGACCACCTACGAGCAGTACTTC. Translating it yields CASSIPGGTTYEQYF. The J gene is TRBJ2-7, the V gene TRBV19; D is possibly TRBD2 (6 bases). Germline V gives CDR1 LNHDA, CDR2 SQIVND (reference sequence). This CDR3 has 15 residues. With 3 bases removed from V and 2 bases from J, the gap between germline ends came to 14 bases.

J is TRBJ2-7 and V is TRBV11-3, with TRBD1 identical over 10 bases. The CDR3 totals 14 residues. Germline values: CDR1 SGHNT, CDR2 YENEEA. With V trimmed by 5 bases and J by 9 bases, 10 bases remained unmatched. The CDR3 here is CASSPNPDRGPQYF. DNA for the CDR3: TGTGCCAGCAGCCCAAATCCCGACAGGGGGCCGCAGTACTTC.

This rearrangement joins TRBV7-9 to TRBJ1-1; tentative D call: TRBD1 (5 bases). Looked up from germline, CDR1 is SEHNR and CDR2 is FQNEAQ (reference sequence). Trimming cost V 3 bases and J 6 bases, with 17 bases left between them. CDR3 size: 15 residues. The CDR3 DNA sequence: TGTGCCAGCAGCTTGTCGGGGGGTTTAGAGGCTGAAGCTTTCTTT. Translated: CASSLSGGLEAEAFF.

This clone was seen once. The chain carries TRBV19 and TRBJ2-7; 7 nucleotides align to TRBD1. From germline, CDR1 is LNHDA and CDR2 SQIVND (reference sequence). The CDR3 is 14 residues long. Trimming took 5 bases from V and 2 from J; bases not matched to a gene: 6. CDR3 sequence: CASSPYRGAYEQYF. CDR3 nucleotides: TGTGCCAGTAGTCCATACAGGGGTGCCTACGAGCAGTACTTC.

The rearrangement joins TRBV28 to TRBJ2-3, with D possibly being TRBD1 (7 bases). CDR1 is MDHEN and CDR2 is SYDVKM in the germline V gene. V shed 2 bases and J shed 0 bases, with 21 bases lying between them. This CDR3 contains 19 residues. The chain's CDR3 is CASSLRPQGGASSTDTQYF. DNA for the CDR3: TGTGCCAGCAGTTTACGCCCCCAGGGGGGAGCTAGTAGCACAGATACGCAGTATTTT.

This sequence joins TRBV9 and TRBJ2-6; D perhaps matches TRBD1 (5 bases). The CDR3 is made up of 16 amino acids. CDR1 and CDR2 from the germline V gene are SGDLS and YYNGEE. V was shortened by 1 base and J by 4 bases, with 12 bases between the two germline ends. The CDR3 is CASSVNRRPGANVLTF. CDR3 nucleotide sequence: TGTGCCAGCAGCGTAAACAGGAGACCCGGGGCCAACGTCCTGACTTTC. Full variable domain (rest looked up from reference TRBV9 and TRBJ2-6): DSGVTQTPKHLITATGQRVTLRCSPRSGDLSVYWYQQSLDQGLQFLIQYYNGEERAKGNILERFSAQQFPDLHSELNLSSLELGDSALYFCASSVNRRPGANVLTFGAGSRLTVL.

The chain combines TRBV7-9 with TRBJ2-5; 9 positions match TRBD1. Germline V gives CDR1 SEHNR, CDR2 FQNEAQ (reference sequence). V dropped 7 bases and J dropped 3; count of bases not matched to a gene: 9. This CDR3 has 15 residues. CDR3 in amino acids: CASNPGQGEKETQYF. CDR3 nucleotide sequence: TGTGCCAGCAACCCGGGACAGGGAGAAAAAGAGACCCAGTACTTC.

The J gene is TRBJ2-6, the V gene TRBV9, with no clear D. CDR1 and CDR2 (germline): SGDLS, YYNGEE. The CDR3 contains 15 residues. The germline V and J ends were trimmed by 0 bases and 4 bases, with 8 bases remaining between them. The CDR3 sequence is CASSVAGHGANVLTF. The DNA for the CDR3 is TGTGCCAGCAGCGTAGCTGGGCACGGGGCCAACGTCCTGACTTTC.

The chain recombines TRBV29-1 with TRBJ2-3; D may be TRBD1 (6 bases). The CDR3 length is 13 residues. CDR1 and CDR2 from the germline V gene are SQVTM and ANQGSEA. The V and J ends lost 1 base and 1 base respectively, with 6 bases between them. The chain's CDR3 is CSVEAGGTDTQYF. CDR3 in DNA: TGCAGCGTTGAAGCAGGGGGCACAGATACGCAGTATTTT.

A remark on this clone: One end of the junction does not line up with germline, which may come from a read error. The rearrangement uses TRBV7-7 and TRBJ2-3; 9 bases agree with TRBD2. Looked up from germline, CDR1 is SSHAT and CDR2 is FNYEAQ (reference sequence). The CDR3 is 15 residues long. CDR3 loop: CASSPAGGTTDTQYF. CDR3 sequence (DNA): TGTGCTAGCAGCCCCGCGGGAGGGACCACAGATACGCAGTATTTT.

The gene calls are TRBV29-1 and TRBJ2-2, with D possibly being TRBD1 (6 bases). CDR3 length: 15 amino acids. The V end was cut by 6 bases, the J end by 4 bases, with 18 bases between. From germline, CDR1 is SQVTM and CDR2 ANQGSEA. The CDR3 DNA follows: TGCAGCGTAATTATAAGGGGGATGGGCACCGGGGAGCTGTTTTTT. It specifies CSVIIRGMGTGELFF.

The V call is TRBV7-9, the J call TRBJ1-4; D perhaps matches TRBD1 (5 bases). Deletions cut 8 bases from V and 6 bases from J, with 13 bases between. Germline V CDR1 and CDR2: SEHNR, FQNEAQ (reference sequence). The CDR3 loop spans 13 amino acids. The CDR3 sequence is CASGQGADEKLFF. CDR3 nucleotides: TGTGCCAGCGGACAAGGGGCAGATGAAAAACTGTTTTTT.

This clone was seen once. The CDR3 region is CASSLGGQAPTDTQYF. As DNA, the CDR3 is TGTGCCAGCAGCTTAGGGGGACAGGCCCCCACAGATACGCAGTATTTT. The V call is TRBV7-9, the J call TRBJ2-3; TRBD1 matches at 8 bases. Germline V gene sequence: CDR1 SEHNR, CDR2 FQNEAQ (reference sequence). V dropped 1 base and J dropped 2; count of bases not matched to a gene: 5. CDR3 size: 16 residues. Full variable domain (remainder filled in from reference TRBV7-9 and TRBJ2-3): DTGVSQNPRHKITKRGQNVTFRCDPISEHNRLYWYRQTLGQGPEFLTYFQNEAQLEKSRLLSDRFSAERPKGSFSTLEIQRTEQGDSAMYLCASSLGGQAPTDTQYFGPGTRLTVL.

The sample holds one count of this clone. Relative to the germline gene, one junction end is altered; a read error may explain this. Here the CDR3 reads CASSVDRYQPQHF. The CDR3 region has the DNA TGTGCTAGCAGCGTGGACAGGTATCAGCCCCAGCATTTT. This chain links TRBV7-7 with TRBJ1-5; 7 nucleotides agree with TRBD1. There are 13 residues in the CDR3. Germline lookup yields CDR1 SSHAT and CDR2 FNYEAQ (reference sequence).

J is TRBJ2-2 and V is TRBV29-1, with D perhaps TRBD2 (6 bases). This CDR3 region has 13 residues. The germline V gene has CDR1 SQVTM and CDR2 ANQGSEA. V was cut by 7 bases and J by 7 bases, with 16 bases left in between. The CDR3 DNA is TGCAGCGGTCGCCCCCTGGGGGGCGGGGAGCTGTTTTTT. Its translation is CSGRPLGGGELFF.

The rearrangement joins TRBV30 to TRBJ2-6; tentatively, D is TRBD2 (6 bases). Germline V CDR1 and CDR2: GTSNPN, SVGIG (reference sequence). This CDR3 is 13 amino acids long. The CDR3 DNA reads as TGTGCTCGGAGGGGCTCTGGGGCCAACGTCCTGACTTTC. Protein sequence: CARRGSGANVLTF.

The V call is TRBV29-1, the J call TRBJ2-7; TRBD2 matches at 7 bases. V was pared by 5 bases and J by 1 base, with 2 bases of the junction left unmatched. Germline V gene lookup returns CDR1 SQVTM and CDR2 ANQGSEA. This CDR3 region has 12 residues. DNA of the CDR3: TGCAGCGTTCGGCGGGAGTCCTACGAGCAGTACTTC. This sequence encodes CSVRRESYEQYF.

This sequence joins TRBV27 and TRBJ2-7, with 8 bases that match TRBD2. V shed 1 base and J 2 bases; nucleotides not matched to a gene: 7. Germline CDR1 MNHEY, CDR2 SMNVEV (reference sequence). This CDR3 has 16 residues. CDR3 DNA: TGTGCCAGCAGTTTATGGTCGGATAGCGGGACCTACGAGCAGTACTTC. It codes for CASSLWSDSGTYEQYF.

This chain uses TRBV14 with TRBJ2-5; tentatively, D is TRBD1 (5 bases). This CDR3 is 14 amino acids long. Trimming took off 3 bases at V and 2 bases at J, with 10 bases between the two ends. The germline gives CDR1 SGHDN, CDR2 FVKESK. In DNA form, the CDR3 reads TGTGCCAGCAGCCAGAGACAGCGACAAGAGACCCAGTACTTC. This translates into CASSQRQRQETQYF.

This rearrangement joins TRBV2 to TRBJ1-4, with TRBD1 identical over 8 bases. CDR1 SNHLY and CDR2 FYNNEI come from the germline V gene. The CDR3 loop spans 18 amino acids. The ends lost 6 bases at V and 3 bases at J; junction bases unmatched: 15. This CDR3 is CASRLNRDRTLANEKLFF. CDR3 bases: TGTGCCAGCAGACTTAACCGGGACAGGACCTTGGCTAATGAAAAACTGTTTTTT.

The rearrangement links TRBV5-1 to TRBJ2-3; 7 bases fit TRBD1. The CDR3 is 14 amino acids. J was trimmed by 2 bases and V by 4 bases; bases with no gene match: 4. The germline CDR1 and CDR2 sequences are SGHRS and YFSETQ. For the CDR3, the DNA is TGCGCCAGCAGCCCGACAGGGTCCACAGATACGCAGTATTTT. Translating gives CASSPTGSTDTQYF.